This T cell receptor beta chain came from a study of OX40 agonist ivuxolimab in advanced cancers. At the level of the study: Participants, 65% to 85% male, averaged approximately 60 years of age, ranging from roughly 20 to 85. Three patients got partial responses; one had hepatocellular carcinoma and two had cutaneous melanoma.

Samples were taken at baseline and on day 1 of cycles 4 and 7. V dropped 8 bases and J dropped 0 bases, with 7 bases sitting between them. There are 11 residues in the CDR3. Germline V gene sequence: CDR1 SQVTM, CDR2 ANQGSEA. Here immunoSEQ multiplex PCR was the method, and the copy in TCRdb shows in-frame clones only, minus some. The sample includes 45,000 to 55,000 clones, 83% seen only once; the top ten take over 1%. The receptor comes from an adult with an advanced solid tumor such as melanoma, head and neck, liver or kidney cancer. This specimen consisted of CD4+ or CD8+ T cells sorted from blood, obtained in a trial of the OX40 agonist ivuxolimab. The chain has TRBV29-1 and TRBJ1-2, with D unresolved. CDR3 DNA: TGCAGCTCCCGCACTAACTATGGCTACACCTTC. Its protein product is CSSRTNYGYTF. Complete variable domain (other parts from reference TRBV29-1 and TRBJ1-2): SAVISQKPSRDICQRGTSLTIQCQVDSQVTMMFWYRQQPGQSLTLIATANQGSEATYESGFVIDKFPISRPNLTFSTLTVSNMSPEDSSIYLCSSRTNYGYTFGSGTRLTVV.